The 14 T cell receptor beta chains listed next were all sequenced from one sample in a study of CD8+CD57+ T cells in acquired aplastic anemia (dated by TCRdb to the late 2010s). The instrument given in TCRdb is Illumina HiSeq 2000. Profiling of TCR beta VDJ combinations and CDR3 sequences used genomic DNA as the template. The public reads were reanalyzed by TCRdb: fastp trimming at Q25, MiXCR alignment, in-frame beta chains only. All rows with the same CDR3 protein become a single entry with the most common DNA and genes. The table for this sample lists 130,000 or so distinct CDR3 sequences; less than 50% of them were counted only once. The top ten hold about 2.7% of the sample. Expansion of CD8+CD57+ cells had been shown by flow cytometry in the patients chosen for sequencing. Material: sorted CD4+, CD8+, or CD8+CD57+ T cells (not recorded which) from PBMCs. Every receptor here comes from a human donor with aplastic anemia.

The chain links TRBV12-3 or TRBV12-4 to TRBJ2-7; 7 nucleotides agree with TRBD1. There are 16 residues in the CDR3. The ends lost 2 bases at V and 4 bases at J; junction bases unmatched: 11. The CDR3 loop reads CASSLNPGQTPYEQYF. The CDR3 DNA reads TGTGCCAGCAGTTTAAACCCGGGACAGACACCTTACGAGCAGTACTTC.

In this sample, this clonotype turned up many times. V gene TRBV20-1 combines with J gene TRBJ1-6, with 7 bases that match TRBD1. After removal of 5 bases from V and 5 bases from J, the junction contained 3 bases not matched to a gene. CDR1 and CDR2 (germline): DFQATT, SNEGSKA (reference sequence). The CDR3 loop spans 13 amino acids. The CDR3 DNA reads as TGCAGTGCTGCAGGGACAGATAATTCACCCCTCCACTTT. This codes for CSAAGTDNSPLHF.

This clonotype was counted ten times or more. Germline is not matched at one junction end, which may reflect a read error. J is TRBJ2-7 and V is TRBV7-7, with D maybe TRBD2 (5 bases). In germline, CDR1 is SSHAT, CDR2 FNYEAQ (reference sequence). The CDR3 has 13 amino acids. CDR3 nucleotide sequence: TGTGCTAGCAGCTCGGGGAGCTCCTACGAGCAGTACTTC. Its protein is CASSSGSSYEQYF. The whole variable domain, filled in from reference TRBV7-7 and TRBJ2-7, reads GAGVSQSPRYKVTKRGQDVTLRCDPISSHATLYWYQQALGQGPEFLTYFNYEAQPDKSGLPSDRFSAERPEGSISTLTIQRTEQRDSAMYRCASSSGSSYEQYFGPGTRLTVT.

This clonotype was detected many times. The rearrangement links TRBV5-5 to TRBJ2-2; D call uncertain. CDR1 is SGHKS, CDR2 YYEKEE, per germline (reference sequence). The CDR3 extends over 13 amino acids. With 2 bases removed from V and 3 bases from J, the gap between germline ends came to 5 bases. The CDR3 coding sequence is TGTGCCAGCAGCTTAGAGGACACCGGGGAGCTGTTTTTT. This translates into CASSLEDTGELFF.

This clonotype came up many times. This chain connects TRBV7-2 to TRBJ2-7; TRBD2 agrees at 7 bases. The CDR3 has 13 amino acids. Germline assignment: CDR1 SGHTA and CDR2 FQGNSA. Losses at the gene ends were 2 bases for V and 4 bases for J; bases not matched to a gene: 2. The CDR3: CASSLLAAYEQYV. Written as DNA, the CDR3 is TGTGCCAGCAGCTTACTAGCGGCATACGAGCAGTACGTC.

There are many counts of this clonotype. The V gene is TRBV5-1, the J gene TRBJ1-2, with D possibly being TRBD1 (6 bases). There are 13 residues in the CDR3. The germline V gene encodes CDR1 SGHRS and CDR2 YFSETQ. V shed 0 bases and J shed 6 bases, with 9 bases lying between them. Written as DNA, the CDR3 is TGCGCCAGCAGCTTGGGACAGGTGGATGGCTACACCTTC. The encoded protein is CASSLGQVDGYTF.

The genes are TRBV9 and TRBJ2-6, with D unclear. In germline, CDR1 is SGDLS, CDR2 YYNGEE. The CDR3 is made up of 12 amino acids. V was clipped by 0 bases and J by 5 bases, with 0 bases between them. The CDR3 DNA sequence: TGTGCCAGCAGCGTAGGGGCCAACGTCCTGACTTTC. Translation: CASSVGANVLTF.

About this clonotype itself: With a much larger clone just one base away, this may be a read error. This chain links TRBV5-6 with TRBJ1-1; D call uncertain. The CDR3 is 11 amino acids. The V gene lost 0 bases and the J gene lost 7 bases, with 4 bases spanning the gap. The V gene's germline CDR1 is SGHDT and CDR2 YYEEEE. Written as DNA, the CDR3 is TGTGCCAGCAGCTTGGGTAGTGAAGCTTTCTTT. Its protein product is CASSLGSEAFF.

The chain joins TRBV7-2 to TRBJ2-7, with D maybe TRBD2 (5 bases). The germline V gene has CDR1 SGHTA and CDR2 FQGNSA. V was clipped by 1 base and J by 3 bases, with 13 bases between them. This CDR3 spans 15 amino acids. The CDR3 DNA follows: TGTGCCAGCAGCTTAGTCCCGGGGAAGGACTACGAGCAGTACTTC. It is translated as CASSLVPGKDYEQYF.

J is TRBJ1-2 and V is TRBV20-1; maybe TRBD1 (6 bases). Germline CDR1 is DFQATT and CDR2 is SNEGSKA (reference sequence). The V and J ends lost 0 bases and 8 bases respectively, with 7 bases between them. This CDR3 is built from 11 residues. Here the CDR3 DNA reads TGCAGTGCTAGAGACAGGGGCGGCTACACCTTC. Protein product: CSARDRGGYTF.

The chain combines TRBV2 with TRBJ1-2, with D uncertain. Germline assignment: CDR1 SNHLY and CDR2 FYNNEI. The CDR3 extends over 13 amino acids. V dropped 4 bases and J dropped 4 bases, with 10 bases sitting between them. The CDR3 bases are TGTGCCAGCAGTGCAAACTCGATCTATGGCTACACCTTC. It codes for CASSANSIYGYTF.

The CDR3 loop is CASSMVPGASEQYF. The DNA of the CDR3 is TGTGCCAGCAGTATGGTGCCAGGGGCTAGTGAGCAGTACTTC. The chain is built from TRBV5-8 and TRBJ2-7, with D perhaps matching TRBD1 (6 bases). This CDR3 has 14 amino acids. Germline V gene lookup returns CDR1 SGHTS and CDR2 YDEGEE. Deletions cut 5 bases from V and 7 bases from J, with 19 bases between.

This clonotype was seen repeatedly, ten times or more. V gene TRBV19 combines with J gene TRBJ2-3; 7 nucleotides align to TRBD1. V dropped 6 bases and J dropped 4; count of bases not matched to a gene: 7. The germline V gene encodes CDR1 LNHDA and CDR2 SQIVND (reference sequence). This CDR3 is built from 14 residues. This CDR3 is CASSSTGWSDTQYF. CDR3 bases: TGTGCCAGTAGCTCGACAGGGTGGTCAGATACGCAGTATTTT. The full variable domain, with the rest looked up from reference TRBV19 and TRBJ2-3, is DGGITQSPKYLFRKEGQNVTLSCEQNLNHDAMYWYRQDPGQGLRLIYYSQIVNDFQKGDIAEGYSVSREKKESFPLTVTSAQKNPTAFYLCASSSTGWSDTQYFGPGTRLTVL.

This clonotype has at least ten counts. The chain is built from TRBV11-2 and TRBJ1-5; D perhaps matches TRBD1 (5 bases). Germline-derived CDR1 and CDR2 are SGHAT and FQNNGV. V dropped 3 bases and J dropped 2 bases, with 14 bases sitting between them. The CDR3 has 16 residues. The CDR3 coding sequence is TGTGCCAGCAGCTTGCCAAGGGGCTATGGCAATCAGCCCCAGCATTTT. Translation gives CASSLPRGYGNQPQHF.